What follows are 23 T cell receptor beta chains derived from one specimen sequenced in a study of T cell responses to AZD1222 COVID-19 vaccine (dated by TCRdb to the early 2020s). Library prep was done by the immunoSEQ multiplex PCR assay. TCRdb re-hosts the immuneACCESS table, in-frame sequences only. Its copies lack some clones; in the studies checked, an unresolved V gene accounts for under half of them, and the cause for the rest is not known. The sample table lists 150,000 to 250,000 clones, about 89% of them with a count of one. The top ten hold approximately 3.4% of the sample. The sample's time point, from its label and the paper: about 28 days (+/-7) after the second vaccine dose. Sequencing was performed on peripheral blood, taken 28 days after the second AZD1222 dose. Receptor source: an adult who received the AZD1222 COVID-19 vaccine.

The genes are TRBV5-4 and TRBJ2-1; 12 nucleotides align to TRBD2. V gave up 4 bases and J gave up 7 bases; unmatched junction bases: 6. CDR1 is SGHNT, CDR2 YYREEE, per germline (reference sequence). This CDR3 comprises 15 residues. The CDR3 region has the DNA TGTGCCAGCAGCCCTAGCGGGAGGGCCTGGAATGAGCAGTTCTTC. Translation: CASSPSGRAWNEQFF.

This clone is a singleton in its sample. The chain carries TRBV28 and TRBJ1-4; unclear D gene. The CDR3 loop spans 15 amino acids. The V end lost 3 bases, the J end lost 0 bases, and 8 bases lay between the germline ends. Germline V CDR1 and CDR2: MDHEN, SYDVKM. The CDR3, as DNA: TGTGCCAGCAGTTTTGGGATCTCAACTAATGAAAAACTGTTTTTT. This gives the protein CASSFGISTNEKLFF.

This sequence joins TRBV9 and TRBJ2-3; 13 bases match TRBD2. Germline lookup yields CDR1 SGDLS and CDR2 YYNGEE. The CDR3 runs 17 residues. J was trimmed by 2 bases and V by 2 bases; bases with no gene match: 5. CDR3 bases: TGTGCCAGCAGCGTCTTTACTAGCGGGAGGGCCACAGATACGCAGTATTTT. Translation: CASSVFTSGRATDTQYF.

This chain joins TRBV11-2 and TRBJ2-1; 11 nucleotides align to TRBD2. The germline V gene has CDR1 SGHAT and CDR2 FQNNGV. This CDR3 comprises 12 residues. With 5 bases clipped from V and 15 bases from J, the junction kept 6 bases outside the gene matches. Here the CDR3 reads CASSPLAGERFF. CDR3 sequence (DNA): TGTGCCAGCAGCCCACTAGCGGGAGAACGGTTCTTC.

The chain combines TRBV5-4 with TRBJ2-3, with 8 bases aligning to TRBD2. CDR3 length: 14 residues. The germline V gene has CDR1 SGHNT and CDR2 YYREEE (reference sequence). Losses at the gene ends were 3 bases for V and 5 bases for J; bases not matched to a gene: 5. The DNA for the CDR3 is TGTGCCAGCAGCTGGGGTCTAGCGGGAGATACGCAGTATTTT. Its translation is CASSWGLAGDTQYF.

V usage is TRBV5-1 and J usage is TRBJ2-2, with 10 bases that match TRBD2. Trimming at V came to 4 bases and at J to 7 bases, leaving 7 bases not matched to a gene. Germline CDR1 reads SGHRS; CDR2 reads YFSETQ. There are 15 residues in the CDR3. CDR3 protein: CASSLPVAGGGELFF. DNA of the CDR3: TGCGCCAGCAGCCTCCCAGTAGCGGGGGGCGGGGAGCTGTTTTTT.

This chain joins TRBV19 and TRBJ2-1, with 10 bases matching TRBD2. The CDR3 extends over 17 amino acids. The germline gives CDR1 LNHDA, CDR2 SQIVND (reference sequence). V shed 0 bases and J 4 bases; nucleotides not matched to a gene: 6. CDR3 loop: CASSIEGVLAGYNEQFF. In DNA, the CDR3 is TGTGCCAGTAGTATAGAGGGTGTACTAGCGGGATACAATGAGCAGTTCTTC.

The chain recombines TRBV11-2 with TRBJ2-2; D is possibly TRBD1 (6 bases). The germline V gene encodes CDR1 SGHAT and CDR2 FQNNGV. The CDR3 loop spans 15 amino acids. Trimming took off 5 bases at V and 7 bases at J, with 17 bases between the two ends. DNA of the CDR3: TGTGCCAGCAGCGAGGGCCGGGACACCCGCGGGGAGCTGTTTTTT. Translation: CASSEGRDTRGELFF. Combining the CDR3 with reference TRBV11-2 and TRBJ2-2 gives the whole variable domain EAGVAQSPRYKIIEKRQSVAFWCNPISGHATLYWYQQILGQGPKLLIQFQNNGVVDDSQLPKDRFSAERLKGVDSTLKIQPAKLEDSAVYLCASSEGRDTRGELFFGEGSRLTVL.

This chain uses TRBV10-3 with TRBJ1-5; a weak D match, TRBD1 (5 bases). CDR3 length equals 14 residues. V lost 6 bases, J lost 5 bases, and 14 bases lay in between. Germline-derived CDR1 and CDR2 are ENHRY and SYGVKD. CDR3 DNA: TGTGCCATCAGCGGGACGCGACTAGATCAGCCCCAGCATTTT. This codes for CAISGTRLDQPQHF.

This clone was seen only once. The chain has TRBV5-4 and TRBJ1-2, with D hard to call. The CDR3 length is 13 residues. Deletions cut 0 bases from V and 9 bases from J, with 12 bases between. Germline CDR1 reads SGHNT; CDR2 reads YYREEE (reference sequence). The CDR3 bases are TGTGCCAGCAGCTTGGAGACGGGCGGAAGCTACACCTTC. Protein sequence: CASSLETGGSYTF.

This chain joins TRBV2 and TRBJ2-7, with a tentative D call TRBD1 (6 bases). The ends were cut back, 5 bases at V and 0 bases at J, with 14 bases in the middle. The CDR3 is made up of 15 amino acids. CDR1 and CDR2 (germline): SNHLY, FYNNEI. Written as DNA, the CDR3 is TGTGCCAGCAGTTACCCCTGGGACAACTCCTACGAGCAGTACTTC. Protein product: CASSYPWDNSYEQYF.

Regarding this clone: The junction shows a germline mismatch at one end, possibly a read error. The CDR3 coding sequence is TGTGCCAGCAGTTTAGGGGGCATGGACTCTGGAAACACCATATATTTT. Encoded protein: CASSLGGMDSGNTIYF. The chain recombines TRBV7-9 with TRBJ1-3; 7 positions match TRBD1. This CDR3 is built from 16 residues. Germline V gene lookup returns CDR1 SEHNR and CDR2 FQNEAQ (reference sequence).

The rearrangement uses TRBV28 and TRBJ2-1; D not certain. The CDR3 length is 14 residues. The V gene lost 5 bases and the J gene lost 6 bases, with 14 bases spanning the gap. Germline V gives CDR1 MDHEN, CDR2 SYDVKM. CDR3 in DNA: TGTGCCAGCAGTCCCTCCCTAACTCTCAATGAGCAGTTCTTC. It is translated as CASSPSLTLNEQFF.

The rearrangement links TRBV11-1 to TRBJ2-7; D unclear. Trimming cost V 2 bases and J 3 bases, with 8 bases left between them. The germline gives CDR1 SGHAT, CDR2 FQDESV (reference sequence). The CDR3 covers 13 residues. The CDR3 bases are TGTGCCAGCAGCTTACAGCCCCGCTACGAGCAGTACTTC. Amino acids: CASSLQPRYEQYF. Full variable domain (rest looked up from reference TRBV11-1 and TRBJ2-7): EAEVAQSPRYKITEKSQAVAFWCDPISGHATLYWYRQILGQGPELLVQFQDESVVDDSQLPKDRFSAERLKGVDSTLKIQPAELGDSAMYLCASSLQPRYEQYFGPGTRLTVT.

This chain links TRBV7-3 with TRBJ2-7; 11 nucleotides line up with TRBD2. The germline gives CDR1 SGHTA, CDR2 FQGTGA. The CDR3 covers 14 residues. V was clipped by 3 bases and J by 2 bases; unmatched bases: 0. For the CDR3, the DNA is TGTGCCAGCAGCTTGACTAGCGGGGCCTACGAGCAGTACTTC. Translated: CASSLTSGAYEQYF.

The chain couples TRBV6-9 to TRBJ2-1, with TRBD2 identical over 10 bases. The V and J ends lost 2 bases and 6 bases, in that order; junction bases with no gene match: 19. The CDR3 consists of 20 residues. The germline CDR1 and CDR2 sequences are MNHGY and SVAAGI. The CDR3 bases are TGTGCCAGCAGTTATCCGGTTGATGGTCAGCGGGAGGGCCTAGGCAATGAGCAGTTCTTC. The encoded protein is CASSYPVDGQREGLGNEQFF.

The chain joins TRBV2 to TRBJ2-2, with TRBD2 matching 7 bases. The CDR3 contains 15 residues. Germline V gene data show CDR1 as SNHLY and CDR2 as FYNNEI. Trimming at V came to 6 bases and at J to 1 base, leaving 5 bases not matched to a gene. The CDR3 sequence: CASSRGVGNTGELFF. The DNA for the CDR3 is TGTGCCAGCAGCCGGGGGGTTGGGAACACCGGGGAGCTGTTTTTT.

The genes are TRBV3-1 (or the pseudogene TRBV3-2) and TRBJ1-3, with a tentative D call TRBD1 (6 bases). Trimming took 3 bases from V and 2 from J, leaving 11 bases between them. From germline, CDR1 is LGHDT and CDR2 YNNKEL (reference sequence). The CDR3 spans 15 residues. CDR3 nucleotides: TGTGCCAGCAGCCACCCAGGGGAGGCTGGAAACACCATATATTTT. Its translation is CASSHPGEAGNTIYF.

The rearrangement joins TRBV7-2 to TRBJ2-7; the match to TRBD2 covers 11 bases. From germline, CDR1 is SGHTA and CDR2 FQGNSA. The CDR3 sequence is 18 residues long. V shed 5 bases and J 0 bases; nucleotides not matched to a gene: 12. The CDR3 protein is CASSRKGTSGLLSYEQYF. In DNA, the CDR3 is TGTGCCAGCAGCCGCAAAGGGACTAGCGGCCTTCTCTCCTACGAGCAGTACTTC.

The chain uses TRBV19 and TRBJ2-3; possible D gene TRBD2, 6 bases. The V gene's germline CDR1 is LNHDA and CDR2 SQIVND (reference sequence). This CDR3 is built from 14 residues. Trimming took 7 bases from V and 4 from J, leaving 15 bases between them. CDR3 protein: CASKIRDLSDTQYF. CDR3 sequence (DNA): TGTGCCAGTAAAATCCGGGACTTATCAGATACGCAGTATTTT.

V and J are TRBV6-1 and TRBJ2-7; D uncertain. The V gene lost 0 bases and the J gene lost 3 bases, with 9 bases spanning the gap. Per germline, CDR1 MNHNS and CDR2 SASEGT. This CDR3 region has 14 residues. The CDR3 sequence is CASSEANRVYEQYF. In nucleotides, the CDR3 is TGTGCCAGCAGTGAAGCCAACAGAGTCTACGAGCAGTACTTC.

The rearrangement links TRBV2 to TRBJ2-5; D remains unclear. The length of the CDR3 is 14 residues. The germline V gene encodes CDR1 SNHLY and CDR2 FYNNEI. The V and J ends lost 4 bases and 2 bases respectively, with 11 bases between them. The CDR3 sequence: CASSAGRSQETQYF. The DNA of the CDR3 is TGTGCCAGCAGTGCGGGCCGATCTCAAGAGACCCAGTACTTC. Using reference TRBV2 and TRBJ2-5 for the parts outside the CDR3, the full variable domain is EPEVTQTPSHQVTQMGQEVILRCVPISNHLYFYWYRQILGQKVEFLVSFYNNEISEKSEIFDDQFSVERPDGSNFTLKIRSTKLEDSAMYFCASSAGRSQETQYFGPGTRLLVL.

The chain uses TRBV19 and TRBJ1-1; no clear D gene. The germline V gene has CDR1 LNHDA and CDR2 SQIVND (reference sequence). CDR3 length: 17 residues. V was pared by 3 bases and J by 0 bases, with 17 bases between. Here the CDR3 reads CASSILGSPSMNTEAFF. DNA for the CDR3: TGTGCCAGTAGTATCCTGGGGAGTCCCAGTATGAACACTGAAGCTTTCTTT.